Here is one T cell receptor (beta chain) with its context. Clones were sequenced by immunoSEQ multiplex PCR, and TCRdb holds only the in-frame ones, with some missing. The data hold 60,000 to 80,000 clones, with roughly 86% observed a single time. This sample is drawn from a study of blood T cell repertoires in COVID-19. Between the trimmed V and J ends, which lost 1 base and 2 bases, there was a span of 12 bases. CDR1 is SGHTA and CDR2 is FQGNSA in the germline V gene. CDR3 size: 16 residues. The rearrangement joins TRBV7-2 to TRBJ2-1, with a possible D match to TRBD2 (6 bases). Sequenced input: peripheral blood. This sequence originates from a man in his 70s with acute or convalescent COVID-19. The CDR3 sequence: CASSLGGTGPYNEQFF. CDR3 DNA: TGTGCCAGCAGCTTAGGTGGGACTGGACCCTACAATGAGCAGTTCTTC.